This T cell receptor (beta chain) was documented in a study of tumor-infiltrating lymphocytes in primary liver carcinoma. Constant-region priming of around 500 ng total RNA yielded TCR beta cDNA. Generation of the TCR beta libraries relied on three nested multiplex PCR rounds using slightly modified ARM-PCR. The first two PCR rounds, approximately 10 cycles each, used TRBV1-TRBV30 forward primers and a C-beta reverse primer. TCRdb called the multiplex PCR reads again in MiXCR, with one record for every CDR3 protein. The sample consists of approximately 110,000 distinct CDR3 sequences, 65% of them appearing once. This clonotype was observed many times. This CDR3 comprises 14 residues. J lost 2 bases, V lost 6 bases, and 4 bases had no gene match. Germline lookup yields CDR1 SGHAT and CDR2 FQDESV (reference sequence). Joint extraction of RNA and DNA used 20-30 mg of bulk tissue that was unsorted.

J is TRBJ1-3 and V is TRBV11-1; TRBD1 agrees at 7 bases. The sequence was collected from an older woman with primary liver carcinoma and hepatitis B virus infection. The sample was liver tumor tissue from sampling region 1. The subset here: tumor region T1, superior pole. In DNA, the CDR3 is TGTGCCAGCAGACCGAGGGGGCCTGGAAACACCATATATTTT. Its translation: CASRPRGPGNTIYF.